One sample yielded the 17 T cell receptor beta chains listed below, sequenced in a study of PD-L1 blockade in urothelial cancer. Time point described: pretreatment peripheral blood. Produced via immunoSEQ multiplex PCR; TCRdb's table is partial and in-frame only. The sample contains approximately 100,000 clones, approximately 88% of which appear only once. Source: PBMCs, taken around atezolizumab (anti-PD-L1) treatment. These receptors all come from a woman older than 75 with urothelial cancer.

This clone was picked up one time. This chain joins TRBV5-1 and TRBJ2-1, with TRBD2 identical over 8 bases. V gave up 0 bases and J gave up 3 bases; unmatched junction bases: 5. CDR1 SGHRS and CDR2 YFSETQ come from the germline V gene. CDR3 length equals 16 residues. The CDR3 DNA follows: TGCGCCAGCAGCTTGGATACTAGCGGAAACTACAATGAGCAGTTCTTC. Protein product: CASSLDTSGNYNEQFF.

The CDR3 DNA reads TGCGCCAGCAGCCAGGGGACTAGCTTTCGAGGGCAGTACTTC. It encodes CASSQGTSFRGQYF. The chain links TRBV4-1 to TRBJ2-7, with 9 bases aligning to TRBD2. V dropped 3 bases and J dropped 9; count of bases not matched to a gene: 9. CDR1 is MGHRA, CDR2 YSYEKL, per germline. This CDR3 is 14 amino acids long.

The chain has TRBV28 and TRBJ2-1; 9 bases map to TRBD2. Germline lookup yields CDR1 MDHEN and CDR2 SYDVKM. The CDR3 consists of 14 residues. The V gene end was trimmed by 5 bases and the J gene end by 7 bases; junction bases not matched to a gene: 6. In nucleotides, the CDR3 is TGTGCCAGCAGTGGTAGCGGGAGAGGGAATGAGCAGTTCTTC. Protein: CASSGSGRGNEQFF.

The chain has TRBV11-2 and TRBJ2-1; no reliable D call. The CDR3 runs 14 residues. V was shortened by 5 bases and J by 0 bases, with 8 bases between the two germline ends. Germline CDR1 is SGHAT and CDR2 is FQNNGV. Here the CDR3 DNA reads TGTGCCAGCAGCCAACTGAGCTCCTACAATGAGCAGTTCTTC. Protein sequence: CASSQLSSYNEQFF.

The chain is built from TRBV15 and TRBJ2-5; TRBD2 is a possible D gene (6 bases). The V gene lost 3 bases and the J gene lost 5 bases, with 10 bases spanning the gap. CDR1 and CDR2 (germline): LNHNV, YYDKDF (reference sequence). The CDR3 covers 13 residues. Here the CDR3 DNA reads TGTGCCACCAGCAGGGGCGGGGTTGAGACCCAGTACTTC. Translating gives CATSRGGVETQYF. The full variable domain, completed using reference TRBV15 and TRBJ2-5, is DAMVIQNPRYQVTQFGKPVTLSCSQTLNHNVMYWYQQKSSQAPKLLFHYYDKDFNNEADTPDNFQSRRPNTSFCFLDIRSPGLGDTAMYLCATSRGGVETQYFGPGTRLLVL.

J is TRBJ1-3 and V is TRBV27; TRBD1 matches 9 bases. Germline lookup yields CDR1 MNHEY and CDR2 SMNVEV (reference sequence). The CDR3 runs to 17 residues. V gave up 4 bases and J gave up 0 bases; unmatched junction bases: 7. CDR3 DNA sequence: TGTGCCAGCAGTTCAGGGACAGGGTACCCCTCTGGAAACACCATATATTTT. This encodes CASSSGTGYPSGNTIYF.

The sample holds a few counts of this clone. The CDR3 here is CSARWATEAFF. The CDR3 nucleotides are TGCAGTGCTAGGTGGGCCACTGAAGCTTTCTTT. V and J are TRBV20-1 and TRBJ1-1, with no clear D. Germline CDR1 reads DFQATT; CDR2 reads SNEGSKA (reference sequence). The V end lost 3 bases, the J end lost 4 bases, and 6 bases lay between the germline ends. The length of the CDR3 is 11 residues.

V is TRBV15 and J is TRBJ1-2; unclear D gene. The CDR3 covers 13 residues. The germline V gene encodes CDR1 LNHNV and CDR2 YYDKDF (reference sequence). The V and J ends lost 0 bases and 7 bases respectively, with 9 bases between them. In DNA, the CDR3 is TGTGCCACCAGCAGAGATTCATGGCTTGGCTACACCTTC. Translation: CATSRDSWLGYTF.

This sequence joins TRBV5-1 and TRBJ2-5; 14 nucleotides agree with TRBD2. V was pared by 0 bases and J by 2 bases, with 3 bases of the junction left unmatched. The CDR3 contains 17 residues. Germline lookup yields CDR1 SGHRS and CDR2 YFSETQ. The CDR3 is CASSLATSGRGQETQYF. The CDR3 DNA reads as TGCGCCAGCAGCTTGGCGACTAGCGGGAGGGGACAAGAGACCCAGTACTTC.

The V call is TRBV28, the J call TRBJ2-7, with TRBD2 matching over 7 bases. This CDR3 is 15 amino acids long. V lost 7 bases to trimming and J lost 4 bases; unmatched junction nucleotides: 13. The V gene's germline CDR1 is MDHEN and CDR2 SYDVKM. The CDR3 spells CASTPGGAGEYEQYF. The CDR3 DNA reads as TGTGCCAGCACCCCCGGAGGGGCGGGAGAATACGAGCAGTACTTC.

The chain uses TRBV28 and TRBJ1-3; possible D gene TRBD1, 6 bases. V was shortened by 5 bases and J by 2 bases, with 10 bases between the two germline ends. The CDR3 consists of 14 residues. Germline CDR1 reads MDHEN; CDR2 reads SYDVKM. The CDR3 sequence is CASSPGTPGNTIYF. CDR3 in DNA: TGTGCCAGCAGTCCAGGGACACCTGGAAACACCATATATTTT.

The V gene is TRBV15, the J gene TRBJ2-1; TRBD2 matches at 7 bases. Per the germline V gene, CDR1 is LNHNV and CDR2 is YYDKDF (reference sequence). V gave up 1 base and J gave up 7 bases; unmatched junction bases: 7. The CDR3 has 15 residues. As DNA, the CDR3 is TGTGCCACCAGCAGAGCCGCCGGACTAGGAAATGAGCAGTTCTTC. Translation: CATSRAAGLGNEQFF.

V is TRBV15 and J is TRBJ1-2; TRBD1 matches 8 bases. J was trimmed by 5 bases and V by 0 bases; bases with no gene match: 8. Per germline, CDR1 LNHNV and CDR2 YYDKDF (reference sequence). The CDR3 length is 16 residues. In DNA, the CDR3 is TGTGCCACCAGCAGAGATTTAGAGACAGGGGAGTATGGCTACACCTTC. Amino acid sequence: CATSRDLETGEYGYTF.

The chain uses TRBV28 and TRBJ1-2; 9 nucleotides align to TRBD1. J was trimmed by 1 base and V by 6 bases; bases with no gene match: 3. Per germline, CDR1 MDHEN and CDR2 SYDVKM. This CDR3 comprises 14 residues. In DNA form, the CDR3 reads TGTGCCAGCAGGAGACAGGGGGTTAACTATGGCTACACCTTC. It encodes CASRRQGVNYGYTF.

The chain carries TRBV5-1 and TRBJ2-1; TRBD2 is a possible D gene (6 bases). Germline V gene sequence: CDR1 SGHRS, CDR2 YFSETQ. There are 16 residues in the CDR3. Trimming removed 0 bases from V and 2 bases from J, with 12 bases in between. DNA of the CDR3: TGCGCCAGCAGCTTGGCGGGGGAACCCACCTACAATGAGCAGTTCTTC. This sequence encodes CASSLAGEPTYNEQFF. Together with reference TRBV5-1 and TRBJ2-1, the CDR3 gives the full variable domain: KAGVTQTPRYLIKTRGQQVTLSCSPISGHRSVSWYQQTPGQGLQFLFEYFSETQRNKGNFPGRFSGRQFSNSRSEMNVSTLELGDSALYLCASSLAGEPTYNEQFFGPGTRLTVL.

This rearrangement joins TRBV28 to TRBJ1-2, with 7 nucleotides matching TRBD1. The CDR3 runs 13 residues. V shed 6 bases, J shed 8 bases, and the junction held 9 bases outside the gene matches. CDR1 and CDR2 from the germline V gene are MDHEN and SYDVKM. DNA of the CDR3: TGTGCCAGCAGCCTACAGGGGCAAGGGGGCTACACCTTC. It codes for CASSLQGQGGYTF.

This chain uses TRBV27 with TRBJ2-7, with D unclear. Germline lookup yields CDR1 MNHEY and CDR2 SMNVEV (reference sequence). Trimming removed 0 bases from V and 4 bases from J, with 7 bases in between. This CDR3 comprises 13 residues. The CDR3 bases are TGTGCCAGCAGTTTATCGTCCCAATACGAGCAGTACTTC. Amino acid sequence: CASSLSSQYEQYF.